This passage covers 30 T cell receptor beta chains from one sample sequenced in a study of technical replicates of blood from several donors. Only in-frame clones appear in the TCRdb table, and some are missing; sequencing was by immunoSEQ multiplex PCR. The data contain fewer than 90,000 clones, about 90% of them singletons. The specimen was T cells isolated from PBMCs. The receptors here all came from a human donor in good health.

The chain uses TRBV11-2 and TRBJ1-4, with D maybe TRBD1 (5 bases). Germline CDR1 SGHAT, CDR2 FQNNGV. This CDR3 is 13 amino acids long. Trimming removed 3 bases at V and 6 bases at J, with 8 bases between. CDR3 in DNA: TGTGCCAGCAGCTTCGGGGGGGATGAAAAACTGTTTTTT. Its translation is CASSFGGDEKLFF.

The chain is built from TRBV11-1 and TRBJ2-3; D is unclear. Between the trimmed V and J ends, which lost 0 bases and 0 bases, there was a span of 10 bases. Per the germline V gene, CDR1 is SGHAT and CDR2 is FQDESV (reference sequence). The CDR3 totals 16 residues. The CDR3 is CASSLARLSSTDTQYF. CDR3 DNA: TGTGCCAGCAGCTTAGCGCGGCTCTCTAGCACAGATACGCAGTATTTT.

The CDR3 spells CASSPQGYEQYF. The CDR3, as DNA: TGTGCCAGCAGTCCACAGGGCTACGAGCAGTACTTC. This sequence joins TRBV6-6 and TRBJ2-7; D is perhaps TRBD1 (6 bases). The germline V gene encodes CDR1 MNHNY and CDR2 SVGAGI (reference sequence). The V and J ends lost 5 bases and 3 bases respectively, with 8 bases between them. This CDR3 comprises 12 residues.

The chain is built from TRBV4-3 and TRBJ1-1, with no clear D. The germline V gene encodes CDR1 LGHNA and CDR2 YSLEER. This CDR3 contains 14 residues. Trimming left V 0 bases short and J 6 bases short, with 11 bases between. As DNA, the CDR3 is TGCGCCAGCAGCCAAGAATACGGGTCGCCTGAAGCTTTCTTT. This encodes CASSQEYGSPEAFF.

The chain has TRBV5-6 and TRBJ1-1; D is possibly TRBD1 (6 bases). Germline CDR1 and CDR2: SGHDT and YYEEEE. V lost 6 bases to trimming and J lost 3 bases, with 18 bases between them. This CDR3 has 15 residues. In DNA, the CDR3 is TGTGCCAGCAACCTGGGGGGGGCTGGTGACACTGAAGCTTTCTTT. Translating gives CASNLGGAGDTEAFF.

This chain joins TRBV19 and TRBJ1-2; 7 bases are a match to TRBD1. CDR1 and CDR2 (germline): LNHDA, SQIVND (reference sequence). CDR3 length equals 13 residues. With V trimmed by 8 bases and J by 5 bases, 8 bases remained unmatched. The CDR3 DNA is TGTGCCAGTGGGGACAGTGAGTATTATGGCTACACCTTC. Protein sequence: CASGDSEYYGYTF.

The chain carries TRBV12-5 and TRBJ2-2; 13 bases map to TRBD2. Germline CDR1 is LGHNT and CDR2 is FRNRAP. With V trimmed by 6 bases and J by 3 bases, 19 bases remained unmatched. The CDR3 runs 21 residues. CDR3 in amino acids: CASGNGVTPGLAGLYTGELFF. Written as DNA, the CDR3 is TGTGCTAGTGGAAACGGGGTAACTCCGGGACTAGCGGGATTGTACACCGGGGAGCTGTTTTTT.

The rearrangement links TRBV19 to TRBJ2-5, with TRBD2 matching 8 bases. The germline gives CDR1 LNHDA, CDR2 SQIVND (reference sequence). The CDR3 has 15 amino acids. V lost 5 bases, J lost 0 bases, and 5 bases stayed unmatched. This chain's CDR3 is CASSPREGYQETQYF. The CDR3 coding sequence is TGTGCCAGTAGTCCACGGGAGGGCTACCAAGAGACCCAGTACTTC.

The chain uses TRBV19 and TRBJ1-4, with TRBD1 as a possible D gene (5 bases). Germline CDR1 LNHDA, CDR2 SQIVND (reference sequence). This CDR3 comprises 14 residues. Trimming removed 3 bases at V and 8 bases at J, with 13 bases between. The CDR3 region has the DNA TGTGCCAGTAGTATCGCTCAGGGCCGCGAAAAACTGTTTTTT. Its translation is CASSIAQGREKLFF.

This chain connects TRBV7-9 to TRBJ1-1; 10 nucleotides line up with TRBD1. Losses at the gene ends were 10 bases for V and 1 base for J; bases not matched to a gene: 6. Germline loops: CDR1 SEHNR, CDR2 FQNEAQ (reference sequence). This CDR3 has 14 residues. Here the CDR3 reads CATRQGAGNTEAFF. CDR3 in DNA: TGTGCCACGCGACAGGGGGCAGGGAACACTGAAGCTTTCTTT.

The rearrangement links TRBV5-4 to TRBJ2-3; weak D call: TRBD2 (6 bases). The CDR3 runs 14 residues. Trimming removed 5 bases at V and 7 bases at J, with 17 bases between. The V gene's germline CDR1 is SGHNT and CDR2 YYREEE (reference sequence). The CDR3 DNA is TGTGCCAGCAGTTCGGGTCCAGCGGGCAATACGCAGTATTTT. This encodes CASSSGPAGNTQYF.

In its sample, this clone was seen once. The chain links TRBV27 to TRBJ2-6, with D tentatively TRBD2 (7 bases). V was pared by 2 bases and J by 2 bases, with 10 bases between. This CDR3 contains 16 residues. CDR1 and CDR2 (germline): MNHEY, SMNVEV (reference sequence). In nucleotides, the CDR3 is TGTGCCAGCAGTTTAGGGGGGGCGGCTGGGGCCAACGTCCTGACTTTC. It is translated as CASSLGGAAGANVLTF.

With regard to this clone: An end of the junction does not agree with germline; a read error may underlie this. The chain is built from TRBV5-1 and TRBJ2-2; 9 positions agree with TRBD1. The CDR3 contains 16 residues. Germline V gene sequence: CDR1 SGHRS, CDR2 YFSETQ. In nucleotides, the CDR3 is TGCGCCAGCGGTATACCCGGGACAGGGAACAACGGGGAGCTGTTTTTT. Protein sequence: CASGIPGTGNNGELFF.

The V and J genes are TRBV11-3 and TRBJ2-7; maybe TRBD1 (6 bases). The CDR3 has 14 residues. V dropped 5 bases and J dropped 3 bases, with 14 bases sitting between them. Germline CDR1 reads SGHNT; CDR2 reads YENEEA. CDR3 amino acids: CASSPTGTYYEQYF. CDR3 nucleotide sequence: TGTGCCAGCAGCCCCACAGGGACCTACTACGAGCAGTACTTC.

The chain has TRBV4-1 and TRBJ2-1; 10 bases fit TRBD2. V dropped 2 bases and J dropped 9; count of bases not matched to a gene: 13. The V gene's germline CDR1 is MGHRA and CDR2 YSYEKL. The CDR3 sequence is 17 residues long. In nucleotides, the CDR3 is TGCGCCAGCAGCCAAAATATTGCTAGCGGGAGAAAAGGTGAGCAGTTCTTC. Its protein is CASSQNIASGRKGEQFF.

The chain recombines TRBV19 with TRBJ2-7; 8 bases line up with TRBD1. CDR3 length equals 14 residues. The germline gives CDR1 LNHDA, CDR2 SQIVND (reference sequence). J lost 4 bases, V lost 1 base, and 3 bases had no gene match. The CDR3 loop is CASSIADRVYEQYF. Written as DNA, the CDR3 is TGTGCCAGTAGTATAGCGGACAGGGTATACGAGCAGTACTTC.

V gene TRBV2 combines with J gene TRBJ2-1; a possible D gene is TRBD2 (6 bases). This CDR3 has 15 residues. CDR1 and CDR2 (germline): SNHLY, FYNNEI. V was cut by 8 bases and J by 6 bases, with 20 bases left in between. CDR3 DNA sequence: TGTGCCAGCCCCAAAACCGGGACTGCGATCAATGAGCAGTTCTTC. It codes for CASPKTGTAINEQFF. The full variable domain, with the rest looked up from reference TRBV2 and TRBJ2-1, is EPEVTQTPSHQVTQMGQEVILRCVPISNHLYFYWYRQILGQKVEFLVSFYNNEISEKSEIFDDQFSVERPDGSNFTLKIRSTKLEDSAMYFCASPKTGTAINEQFFGPGTRLTVL.

This clone was found once. The chain joins TRBV5-1 to TRBJ2-3; 11 nucleotides align to TRBD2. Germline lookup yields CDR1 SGHRS and CDR2 YFSETQ. The V segment lost 3 bases and the J segment 6 bases; nucleotides outside the gene matches: 15. The CDR3 extends over 18 amino acids. The CDR3 is CASSWIIAGGPSGDTQYF. The DNA of the CDR3 is TGCGCCAGCAGCTGGATAATAGCGGGAGGGCCTTCGGGTGATACGCAGTATTTT.

V is TRBV4-3 and J is TRBJ2-1, with D maybe TRBD1 (5 bases). Deletions cut 1 base from V and 9 bases from J, with 13 bases between. This CDR3 spans 14 amino acids. Per the germline V gene, CDR1 is LGHNA and CDR2 is YSLEER. The CDR3 spells CASSQVGDNSEQFF. The DNA of the CDR3 is TGCGCCAGCAGCCAAGTAGGGGATAACAGTGAGCAGTTCTTC.

This clone was found once. The chain carries TRBV10-3 and TRBJ1-2; D unresolved. Germline values: CDR1 ENHRY, CDR2 SYGVKD. The CDR3 is 14 residues long. V lost 0 bases and J 2 bases, leaving 7 bases between the germline ends. This chain's CDR3 is CAISESARNYGYTF. The CDR3 coding sequence is TGTGCCATCAGTGAGTCGGCACGAAACTATGGCTACACCTTC.

V and J are TRBV5-1 and TRBJ1-1, with D unclear. Germline CDR1 and CDR2: SGHRS and YFSETQ. The CDR3 consists of 14 residues. The V gene lost 3 bases and the J gene lost 4 bases, with 13 bases spanning the gap. This CDR3 is CASSSLESATEAFF. The DNA for the CDR3 is TGCGCCAGCAGCTCTCTCGAGTCTGCCACTGAAGCTTTCTTT.

The rearrangement links TRBV27 to TRBJ2-7; unclear D gene. V lost 2 bases, J lost 3 bases, and 11 bases lay in between. CDR1 is MNHEY and CDR2 is SMNVEV in the germline V gene (reference sequence). This CDR3 spans 14 amino acids. The CDR3 nucleotides are TGTGCCAGCAGTTTAGGTCACCTCTACTACGAGCAGTACTTC. Encoded protein: CASSLGHLYYEQYF.

Here the CDR3 DNA reads TGTGCCAGCAGTGGGACAGGGGGAACCGCAAGTAGAAACACCTTC. Translation: CASSGTGGTASRNTF. The chain employs TRBV5-6 and TRBJ1-2; 11 positions agree with TRBD1. From germline, CDR1 is SGHDT and CDR2 YYEEEE. V lost 5 bases, J lost 12 bases, and 15 bases stayed unmatched. This CDR3 comprises 15 residues. Supplemented by reference TRBV5-6 and TRBJ1-2, the full variable domain reads DAGVTQSPTHLIKTRGQQVTLRCSPKSGHDTVSWYQQALGQGPQFIFQYYEEEERQRGNFPDRFSGHQFPNYSSELNVNALLLGDSALYLCASSGTGGTASRNTFGSGTRLTVV.

The V gene is TRBV7-9, the J gene TRBJ1-1; 7 bases line up with TRBD1. This CDR3 has 13 residues. Germline CDR1 and CDR2: SEHNR and FQNEAQ (reference sequence). V was pared by 5 bases and J by 3 bases, with 3 bases of the junction left unmatched. In DNA form, the CDR3 reads TGTGCCAGCAGCCCCACAGGGGACACTGAAGCTTTCTTT. As protein: CASSPTGDTEAFF.

The V call is TRBV10-1, the J call TRBJ1-2; a weak D match, TRBD1 (5 bases). Germline assignment: CDR1 WNHNN and CDR2 SYGVQD (reference sequence). The V and J ends lost 4 bases and 2 bases respectively, with 8 bases between them. This CDR3 spans 13 amino acids. CDR3 loop: CASSAAGNYGYTF. The CDR3 region has the DNA TGCGCCAGCAGTGCGGCAGGGAACTATGGCTACACCTTC.

V and J are TRBV30 and TRBJ2-1; D is possibly TRBD2 (6 bases). With 3 bases removed from V and 0 bases from J, the gap between germline ends came to 9 bases. The CDR3 length is 14 residues. The V gene's germline CDR1 is GTSNPN and CDR2 SVGIG (reference sequence). CDR3 protein: CAWRAGYSYNEQFF. As DNA, the CDR3 is TGTGCCTGGAGAGCGGGTTACTCCTACAATGAGCAGTTCTTC.

This clone occurred once. V is TRBV6-1 and J is TRBJ1-4; 9 positions agree with TRBD1. The CDR3 has 14 amino acids. Germline trimming cut 2 bases from V and 7 bases from J; bases unmatched to any gene: 2. Germline V gene lookup returns CDR1 MNHNS and CDR2 SASEGT. CDR3 amino acids: CASSENRGPEKLFF. In DNA, the CDR3 is TGTGCCAGCAGTGAAAACAGGGGGCCTGAAAAACTGTTTTTT.

The V call is TRBV19, the J call TRBJ1-3; D is possibly TRBD1 (5 bases). Per the germline V gene, CDR1 is LNHDA and CDR2 is SQIVND (reference sequence). The CDR3 runs to 16 residues. Trimming took off 9 bases at V and 0 bases at J, with 18 bases between the two ends. CDR3 sequence: CARMFPDRYSGNTIYF. The CDR3 coding sequence is TGTGCCAGGATGTTTCCTGACAGATACTCTGGAAACACCATATATTTT.

The chain links TRBV7-9 to TRBJ2-2; 9 positions agree with TRBD1. Unmatched junction bases numbered 9, after V lost 5 bases and J lost 5 bases. CDR1 is SEHNR and CDR2 is FQNEAQ in the germline V gene (reference sequence). This CDR3 has 16 residues. Written as DNA, the CDR3 is TGTGCCAGCAGCCCAACGGGACAGGGTGAGACCGGGGAGCTGTTTTTT. It translates to CASSPTGQGETGELFF.

As DNA, the CDR3 is TGTGCCAGCAGCGTTTTAGAGGACACTGAAGCTTTCTTT. Translation gives CASSVLEDTEAFF. The chain combines TRBV9 with TRBJ1-1, with D uncertain. V was clipped by 2 bases and J by 3 bases, with 8 bases between them. This CDR3 has 13 residues. Germline values: CDR1 SGDLS, CDR2 YYNGEE.